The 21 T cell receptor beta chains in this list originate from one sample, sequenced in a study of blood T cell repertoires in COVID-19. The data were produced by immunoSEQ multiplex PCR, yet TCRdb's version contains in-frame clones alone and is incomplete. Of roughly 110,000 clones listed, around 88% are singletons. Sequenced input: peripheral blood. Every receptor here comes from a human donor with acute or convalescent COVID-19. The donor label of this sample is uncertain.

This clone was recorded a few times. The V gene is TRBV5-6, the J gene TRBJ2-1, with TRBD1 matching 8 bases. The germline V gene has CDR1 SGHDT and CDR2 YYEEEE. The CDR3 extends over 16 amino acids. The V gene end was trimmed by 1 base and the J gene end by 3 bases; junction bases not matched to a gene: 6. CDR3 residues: CASSLYAGGLYNEQFF. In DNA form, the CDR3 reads TGTGCCAGCAGCTTGTACGCAGGGGGCCTCTACAATGAGCAGTTCTTC.

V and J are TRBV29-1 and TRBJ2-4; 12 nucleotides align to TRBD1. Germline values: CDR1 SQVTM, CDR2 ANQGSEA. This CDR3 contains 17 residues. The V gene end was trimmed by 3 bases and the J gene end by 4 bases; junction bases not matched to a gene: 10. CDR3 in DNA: TGCAGCGTTGACGTCCCGGGACAGGGGGCGTCAAAAAACATTCAGTACTTC. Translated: CSVDVPGQGASKNIQYF.

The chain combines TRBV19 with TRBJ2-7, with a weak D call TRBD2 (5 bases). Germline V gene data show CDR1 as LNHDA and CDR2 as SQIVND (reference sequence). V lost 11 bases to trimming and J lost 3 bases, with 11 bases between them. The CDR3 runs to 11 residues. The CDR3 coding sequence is TGTGCCGCCGGCGGGTTCTACGAGCAGTACTTC. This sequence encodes CAAGGFYEQYF. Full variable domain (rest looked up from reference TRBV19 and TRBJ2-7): DGGITQSPKYLFRKEGQNVTLSCEQNLNHDAMYWYRQDPGQGLRLIYYSQIVNDFQKGDIAEGYSVSREKKESFPLTVTSAQKNPTAFYLCAAGGFYEQYFGPGTRLTVT.

The DNA for the CDR3 is TGTGCCAGCAGTCCCACAGGGTACTATGGCTACACCTTC. It translates to CASSPTGYYGYTF. The chain carries TRBV28 and TRBJ1-2; possibly TRBD1 for D (6 bases). V lost 5 bases, J lost 3 bases, and 10 bases lay in between. The CDR3 sequence is 13 residues long. Germline V lookup: CDR1 MDHEN, CDR2 SYDVKM.

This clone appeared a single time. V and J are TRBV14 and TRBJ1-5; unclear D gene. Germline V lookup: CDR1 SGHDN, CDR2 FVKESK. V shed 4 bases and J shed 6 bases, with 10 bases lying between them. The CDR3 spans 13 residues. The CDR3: CASSLSSGQPQHF. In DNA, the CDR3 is TGTGCCAGCAGCCTATCCAGCGGTCAGCCCCAGCATTTT. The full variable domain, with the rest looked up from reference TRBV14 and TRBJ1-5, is EAGVTQFPSHSVIEKGQTVTLRCDPISGHDNLYWYRRVMGKEIKFLLHFVKESKQDESGMPNNRFLAERTGGTYSTLKVQPAELEDSGVYFCASSLSSGQPQHFGDGTRLSIL.

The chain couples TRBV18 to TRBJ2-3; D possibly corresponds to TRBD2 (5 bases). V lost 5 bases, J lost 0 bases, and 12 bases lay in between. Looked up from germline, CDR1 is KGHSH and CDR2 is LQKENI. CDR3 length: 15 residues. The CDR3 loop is CASSSLSGSTDTQYF. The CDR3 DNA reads TGTGCCAGCTCATCCCTCAGCGGTAGCACAGATACGCAGTATTTT. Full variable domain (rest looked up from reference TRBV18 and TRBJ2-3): NAGVMQNPRHLVRRRGQEARLRCSPMKGHSHVYWYRQLPEEGLKFMVYLQKENIIDESGMPKERFSAEFPKEGPSILRIQQVVRGDSAAYFCASSSLSGSTDTQYFGPGTRLTVL.

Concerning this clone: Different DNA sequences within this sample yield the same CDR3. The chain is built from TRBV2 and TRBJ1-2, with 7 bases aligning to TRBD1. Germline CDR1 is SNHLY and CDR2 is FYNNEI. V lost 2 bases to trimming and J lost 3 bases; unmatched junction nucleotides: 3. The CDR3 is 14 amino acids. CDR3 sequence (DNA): TGTGCCAGCAGTGAACGCCAGGGGGACTATGGCTACACCTTC. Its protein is CASSERQGDYGYTF. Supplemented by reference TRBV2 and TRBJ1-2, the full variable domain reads EPEVTQTPSHQVTQMGQEVILRCVPISNHLYFYWYRQILGQKVEFLVSFYNNEISEKSEIFDDQFSVERPDGSNFTLKIRSTKLEDSAMYFCASSERQGDYGYTFGSGTRLTVV.

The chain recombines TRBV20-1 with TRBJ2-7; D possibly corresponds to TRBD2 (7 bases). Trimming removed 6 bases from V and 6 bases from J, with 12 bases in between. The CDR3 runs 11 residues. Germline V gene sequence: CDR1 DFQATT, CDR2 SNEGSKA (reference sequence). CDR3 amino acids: CSAREGGEQYF. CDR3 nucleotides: TGCAGTGCCAGGGAGGGGGGCGAGCAGTACTTC.

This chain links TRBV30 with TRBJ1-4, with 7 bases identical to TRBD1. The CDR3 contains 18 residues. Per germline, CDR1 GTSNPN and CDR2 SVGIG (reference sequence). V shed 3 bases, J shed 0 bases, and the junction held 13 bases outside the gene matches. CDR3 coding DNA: TGTGCCTGGAGGGGACAACAGGGGCATCCCGCAACTAATGAAAAACTGTTTTTT. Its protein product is CAWRGQQGHPATNEKLFF.

The CDR3 sequence is CASSTRDRGGYEQYF. CDR3 in DNA: TGTGCCAGCAGTACTCGGGACAGGGGAGGCTACGAGCAGTACTTC. The chain uses TRBV6-2 or TRBV6-3 and TRBJ2-7; 10 positions match TRBD1. Germline V gene lookup returns CDR1 MNHEY and CDR2 SVGEGT. The CDR3 extends over 15 amino acids. J lost 3 bases, V lost 5 bases, and 7 bases had no gene match.

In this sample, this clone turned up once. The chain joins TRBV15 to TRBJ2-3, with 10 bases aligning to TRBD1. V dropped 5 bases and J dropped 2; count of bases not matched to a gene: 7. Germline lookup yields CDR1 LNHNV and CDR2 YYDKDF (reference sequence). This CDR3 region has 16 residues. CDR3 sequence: CATSGGTGAFTDTQYF. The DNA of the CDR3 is TGTGCCACCAGCGGGGGGACAGGGGCCTTCACAGATACGCAGTATTTT.

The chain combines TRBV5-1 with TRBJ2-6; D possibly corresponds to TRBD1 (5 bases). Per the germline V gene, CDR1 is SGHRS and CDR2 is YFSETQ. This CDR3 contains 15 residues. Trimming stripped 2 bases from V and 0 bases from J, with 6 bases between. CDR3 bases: TGCGCCAGCAGCTTAGACAGCTCTGGGGCCAACGTCCTGACTTTC. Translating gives CASSLDSSGANVLTF.

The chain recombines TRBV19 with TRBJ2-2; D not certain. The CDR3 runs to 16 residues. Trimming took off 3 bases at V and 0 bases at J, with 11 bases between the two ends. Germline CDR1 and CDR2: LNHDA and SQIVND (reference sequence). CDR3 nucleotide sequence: TGTGCCAGTAGTATGCTGATTCGCGCGAACACCGGGGAGCTGTTTTTT. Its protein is CASSMLIRANTGELFF.

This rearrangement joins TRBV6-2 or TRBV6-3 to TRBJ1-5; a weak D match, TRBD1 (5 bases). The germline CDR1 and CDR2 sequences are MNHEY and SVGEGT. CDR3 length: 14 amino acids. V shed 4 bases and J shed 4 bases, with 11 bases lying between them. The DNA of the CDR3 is TGTGCCAGCAGTTTCTACAGGTCAAATCAGCCCCAGCATTTT. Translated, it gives CASSFYRSNQPQHF.

The CDR3 DNA is TGTGCCAGCAGTTCTCAGGGAATGGTTAATTCACCCCTCCACTTT. Amino acids: CASSSQGMVNSPLHF. The chain employs TRBV27 and TRBJ1-6; possible D gene TRBD1, 5 bases. This CDR3 has 15 residues. Trimming removed 4 bases from V and 6 bases from J, with 13 bases in between. Germline CDR1 is MNHEY and CDR2 is SMNVEV (reference sequence).

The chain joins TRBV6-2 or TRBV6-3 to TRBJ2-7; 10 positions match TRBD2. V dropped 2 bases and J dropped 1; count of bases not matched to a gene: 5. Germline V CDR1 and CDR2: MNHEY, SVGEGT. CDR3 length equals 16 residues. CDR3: CASSYGTSDYSYEQYF. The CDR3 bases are TGTGCCAGCAGTTACGGGACTAGCGATTATTCCTACGAGCAGTACTTC.

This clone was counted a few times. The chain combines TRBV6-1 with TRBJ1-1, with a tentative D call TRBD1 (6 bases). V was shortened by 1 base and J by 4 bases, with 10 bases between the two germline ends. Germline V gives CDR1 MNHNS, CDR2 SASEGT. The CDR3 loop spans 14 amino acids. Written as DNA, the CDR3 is TGTGCCAGCAGTGAAGACAGGGTGGGCACTGAAGCTTTCTTT. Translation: CASSEDRVGTEAFF.

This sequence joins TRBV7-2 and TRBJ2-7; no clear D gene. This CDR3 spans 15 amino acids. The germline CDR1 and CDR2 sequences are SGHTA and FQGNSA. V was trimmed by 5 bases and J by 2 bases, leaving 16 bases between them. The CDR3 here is CASSPVIMQTYEQYF. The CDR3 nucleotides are TGTGCCAGCAGCCCCGTTATTATGCAGACCTACGAGCAGTACTTC.

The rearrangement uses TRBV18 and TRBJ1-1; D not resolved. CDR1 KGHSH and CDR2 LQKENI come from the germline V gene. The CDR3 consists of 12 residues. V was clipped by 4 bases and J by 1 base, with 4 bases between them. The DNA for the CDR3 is TGTGCCAGCTCACGACAGAACACTGAAGCTTTCTTT. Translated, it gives CASSRQNTEAFF.

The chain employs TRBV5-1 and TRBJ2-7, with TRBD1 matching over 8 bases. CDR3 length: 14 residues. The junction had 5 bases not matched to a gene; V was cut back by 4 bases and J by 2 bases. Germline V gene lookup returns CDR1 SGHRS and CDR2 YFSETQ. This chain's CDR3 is CASSKTGEAYEQYF. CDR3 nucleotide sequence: TGCGCCAGCAGCAAGACAGGGGAGGCCTACGAGCAGTACTTC.

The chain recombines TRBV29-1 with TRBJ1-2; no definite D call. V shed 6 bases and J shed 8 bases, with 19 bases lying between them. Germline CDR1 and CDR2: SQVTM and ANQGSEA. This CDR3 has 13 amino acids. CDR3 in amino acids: CSVSVTGIGGYTF. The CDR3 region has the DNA TGCAGCGTGAGCGTGACGGGTATTGGAGGCTACACCTTC.